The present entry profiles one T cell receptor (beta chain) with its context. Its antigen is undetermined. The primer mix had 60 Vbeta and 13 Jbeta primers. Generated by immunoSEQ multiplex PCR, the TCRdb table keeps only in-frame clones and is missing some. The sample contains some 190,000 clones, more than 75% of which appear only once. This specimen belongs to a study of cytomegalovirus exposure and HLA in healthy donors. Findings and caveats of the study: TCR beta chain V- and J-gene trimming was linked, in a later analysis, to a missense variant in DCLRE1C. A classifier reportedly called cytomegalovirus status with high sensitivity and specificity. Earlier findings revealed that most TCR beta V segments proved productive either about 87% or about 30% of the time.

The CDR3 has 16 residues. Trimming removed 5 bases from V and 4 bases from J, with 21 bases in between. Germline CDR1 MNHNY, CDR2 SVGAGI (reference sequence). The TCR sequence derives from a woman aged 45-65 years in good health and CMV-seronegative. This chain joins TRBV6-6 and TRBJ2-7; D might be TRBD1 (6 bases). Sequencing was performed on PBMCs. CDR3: CASSPQTGRPHYEQYF. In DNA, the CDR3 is TGTGCCAGCAGTCCTCAGACAGGTCGGCCCCATTACGAGCAGTACTTC.